This T cell receptor beta chain was sequenced during a study of blood T cell repertoires in COVID-19. About the research overall: The United States, Italy and Spain were the sources of the acute and convalescent COVID-19 samples. PBMCs, B-cell-depleted T cells, or T cells provided the cDNA or gDNA that made up the material.

Patients at the Seattle site were enrolled during active infection and followed longitudinally. In the authors' workflow: The assay estimated nucleated cells by amplifying reference gene primers. Profiled with immunoSEQ multiplex PCR; TCRdb holds only in-frame clones, not every one. That table is the source of V, J and clone size, and D and trimming were worked out from the DNA. Here the sample spans about 420,000 clones, around 90% being singletons. Per the germline V gene, CDR1 is LGHNA and CDR2 is YNFKEQ. The CDR3 consists of 20 residues. The V segment lost 4 bases and the J segment 6 bases; nucleotides outside the gene matches: 20.

Sequencing was carried out using peripheral blood. This clonotype was obtained from a man aged 18 to 30 with COVID-19, enrolled during active disease. This chain connects TRBV4-2 to TRBJ2-5; the match to TRBD2 covers 13 bases. DNA of the CDR3: TGTGCCAGCAGCCCGGCCCCTGGGACGGCGACTAGCGGGAGGATGAAGACCCAGTACTTC. Translation: CASSPAPGTATSGRMKTQYF.